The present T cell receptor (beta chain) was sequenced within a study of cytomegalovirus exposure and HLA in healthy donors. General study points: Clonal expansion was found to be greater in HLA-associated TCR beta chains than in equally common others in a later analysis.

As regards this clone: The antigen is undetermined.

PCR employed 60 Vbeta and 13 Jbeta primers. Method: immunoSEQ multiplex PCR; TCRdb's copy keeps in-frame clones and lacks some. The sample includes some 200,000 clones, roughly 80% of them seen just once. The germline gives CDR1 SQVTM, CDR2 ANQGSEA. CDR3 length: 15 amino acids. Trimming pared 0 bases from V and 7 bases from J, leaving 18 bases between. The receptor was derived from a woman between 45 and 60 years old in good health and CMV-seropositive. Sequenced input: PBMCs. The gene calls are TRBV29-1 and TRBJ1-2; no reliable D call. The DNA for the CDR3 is TGCAGCGTTGAAGATCTCGGCAGCGAGTGGTTTGGCTACACCTTC. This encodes CSVEDLGSEWFGYTF.